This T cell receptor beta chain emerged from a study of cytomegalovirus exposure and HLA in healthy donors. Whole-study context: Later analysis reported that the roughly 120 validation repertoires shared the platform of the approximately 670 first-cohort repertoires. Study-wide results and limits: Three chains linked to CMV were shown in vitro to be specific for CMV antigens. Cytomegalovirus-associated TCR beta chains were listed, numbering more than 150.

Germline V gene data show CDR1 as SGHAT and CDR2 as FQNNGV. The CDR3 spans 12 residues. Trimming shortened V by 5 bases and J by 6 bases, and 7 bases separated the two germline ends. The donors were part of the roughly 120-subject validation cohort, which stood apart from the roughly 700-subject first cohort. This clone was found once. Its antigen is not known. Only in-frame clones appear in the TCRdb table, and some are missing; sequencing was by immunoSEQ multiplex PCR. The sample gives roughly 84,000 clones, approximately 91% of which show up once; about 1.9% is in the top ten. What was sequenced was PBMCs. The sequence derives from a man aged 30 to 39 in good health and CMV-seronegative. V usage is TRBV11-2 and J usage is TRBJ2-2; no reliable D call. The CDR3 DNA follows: TGTGCCAGCAGCCCAGTCGCCGGGGAGCTGTTTTTT. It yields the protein CASSPVAGELFF.